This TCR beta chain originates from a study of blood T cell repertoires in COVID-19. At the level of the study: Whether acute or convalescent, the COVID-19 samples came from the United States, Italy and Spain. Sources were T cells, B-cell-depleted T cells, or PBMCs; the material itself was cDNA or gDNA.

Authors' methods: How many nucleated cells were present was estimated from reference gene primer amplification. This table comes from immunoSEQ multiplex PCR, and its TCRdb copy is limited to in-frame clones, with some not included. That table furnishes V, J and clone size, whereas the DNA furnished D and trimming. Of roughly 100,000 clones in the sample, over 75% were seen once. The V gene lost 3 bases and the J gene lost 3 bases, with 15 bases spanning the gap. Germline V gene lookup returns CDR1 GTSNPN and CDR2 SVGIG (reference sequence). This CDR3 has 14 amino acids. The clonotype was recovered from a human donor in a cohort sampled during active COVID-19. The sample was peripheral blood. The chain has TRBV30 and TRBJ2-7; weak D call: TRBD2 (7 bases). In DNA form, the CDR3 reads TGTGCCTGGAGCCCCGGAGGGGGGGGCTACGAGCAGTACTTC. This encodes CAWSPGGGGYEQYF.